This TCR beta chain appears in the sequencing data of a study of CD8+ T cells in alopecia areata. Investigators isolated RNA and reverse transcribed it into cDNA to act as the sequencing template. Assay: immunoSEQ multiplex PCR; the TCRdb copy retains only in-frame clones and omits some. The repertoire holds 80,000 or so clones, around 67% seen once, with around 20% in the top ten. The treatment here: oral pan-JAK inhibitor, 5-10 mg twice daily. This specimen was CD8+ T cells sorted from blood, taken at week 24, from a patient treated with tofacitinib. The sequence was obtained from a human donor with alopecia areata.

The CDR3 here is CASSWDRLISGANVLTF. DNA of the CDR3: TGCGCCAGCAGTTGGGACAGACTCATCTCTGGGGCCAACGTCCTGACTTTC. The chain links TRBV5-1 to TRBJ2-6, with 7 bases fitting TRBD1. The CDR3 is 17 amino acids. Germline CDR1 SGHRS, CDR2 YFSETQ. With 5 bases clipped from V and 0 bases from J, the junction kept 8 bases outside the gene matches. The full variable domain, in which reference TRBV5-1 and TRBJ2-6 provide the parts outside the CDR3, is KAGVTQTPRYLIKTRGQQVTLSCSPISGHRSVSWYQQTPGQGLQFLFEYFSETQRNKGNFPGRFSGRQFSNSRSEMNVSTLELGDSALYLCASSWDRLISGANVLTFGAGSRLTVL.